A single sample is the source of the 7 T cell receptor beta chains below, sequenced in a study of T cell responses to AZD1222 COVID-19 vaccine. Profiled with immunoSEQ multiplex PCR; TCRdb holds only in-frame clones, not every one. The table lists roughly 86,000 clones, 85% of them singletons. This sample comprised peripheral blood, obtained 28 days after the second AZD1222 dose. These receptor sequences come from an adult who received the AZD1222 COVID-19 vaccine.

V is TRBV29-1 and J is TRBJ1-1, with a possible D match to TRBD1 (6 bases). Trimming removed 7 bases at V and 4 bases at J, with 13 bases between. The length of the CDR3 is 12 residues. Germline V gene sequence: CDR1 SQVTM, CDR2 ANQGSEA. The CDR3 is CSGSRGATEAFF. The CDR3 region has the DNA TGCAGCGGCTCGCGGGGGGCCACTGAAGCTTTCTTT.

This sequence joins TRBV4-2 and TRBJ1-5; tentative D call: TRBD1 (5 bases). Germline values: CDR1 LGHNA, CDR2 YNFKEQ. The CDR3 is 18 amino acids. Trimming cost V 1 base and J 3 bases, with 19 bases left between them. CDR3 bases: TGTGCCAGCAGCCAAGTGGGTCGCGGGGGGGTAGACAATCAGCCCCAGCATTTT. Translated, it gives CASSQVGRGGVDNQPQHF.

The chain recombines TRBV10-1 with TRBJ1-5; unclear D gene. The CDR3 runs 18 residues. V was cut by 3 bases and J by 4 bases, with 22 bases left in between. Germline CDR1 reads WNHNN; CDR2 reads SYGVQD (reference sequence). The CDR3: CASSDLSIVGQKNQPQHF. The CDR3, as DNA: TGCGCCAGCAGTGACTTATCCATCGTCGGGCAGAAAAATCAGCCCCAGCATTTT.

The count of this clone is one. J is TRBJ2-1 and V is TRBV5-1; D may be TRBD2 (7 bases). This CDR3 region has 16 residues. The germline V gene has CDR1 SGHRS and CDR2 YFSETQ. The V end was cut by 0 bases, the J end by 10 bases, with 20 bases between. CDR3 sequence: CASSLAGGRVPPEQFF. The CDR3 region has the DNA TGCGCCAGCAGCTTGGCGGGGGGCCGTGTTCCCCCCGAGCAGTTCTTC.

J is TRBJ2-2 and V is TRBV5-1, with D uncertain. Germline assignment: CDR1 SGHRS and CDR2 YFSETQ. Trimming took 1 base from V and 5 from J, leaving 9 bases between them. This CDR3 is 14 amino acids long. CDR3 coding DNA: TGCGCCAGCAGCTTGAACAGATGGACCGGGGAGCTGTTTTTT. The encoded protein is CASSLNRWTGELFF.

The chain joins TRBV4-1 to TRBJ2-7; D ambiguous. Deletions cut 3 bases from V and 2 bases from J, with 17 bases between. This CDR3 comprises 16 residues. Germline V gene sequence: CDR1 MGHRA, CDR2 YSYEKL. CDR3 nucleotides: TGCGCCAGCAGCCAGGTTCAGAGAGGCCCCCCCTACGAGCAGTACTTC. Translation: CASSQVQRGPPYEQYF.

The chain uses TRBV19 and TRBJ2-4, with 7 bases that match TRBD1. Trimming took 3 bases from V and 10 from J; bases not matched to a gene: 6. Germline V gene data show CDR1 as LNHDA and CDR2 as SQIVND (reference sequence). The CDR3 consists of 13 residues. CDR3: CASSMRDREIQYF. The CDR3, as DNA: TGTGCCAGTAGTATGAGGGACAGAGAAATTCAGTACTTC.